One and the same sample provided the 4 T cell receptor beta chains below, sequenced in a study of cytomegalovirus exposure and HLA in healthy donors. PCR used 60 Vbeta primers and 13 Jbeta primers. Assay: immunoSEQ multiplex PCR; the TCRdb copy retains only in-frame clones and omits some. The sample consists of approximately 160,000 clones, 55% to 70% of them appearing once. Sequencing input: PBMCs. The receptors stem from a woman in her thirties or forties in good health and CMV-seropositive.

The chain's CDR3 is CASSRTGVGTGELFF. The CDR3 bases are TGTGCCAGCAGCAGGACAGGGGTTGGCACCGGGGAGCTGTTTTTT. V is TRBV28 and J is TRBJ2-2; 9 nucleotides line up with TRBD1. The CDR3 sequence is 15 residues long. CDR1 MDHEN and CDR2 SYDVKM come from the germline V gene. V gave up 6 bases and J gave up 4 bases; unmatched junction bases: 6.

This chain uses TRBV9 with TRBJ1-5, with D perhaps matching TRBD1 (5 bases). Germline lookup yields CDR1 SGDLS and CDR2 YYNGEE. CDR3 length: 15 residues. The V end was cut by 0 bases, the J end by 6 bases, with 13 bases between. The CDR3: CASSVGGGVGQPQHF. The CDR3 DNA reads TGTGCCAGCAGCGTAGGAGGAGGGGTAGGTCAGCCCCAGCATTTT.

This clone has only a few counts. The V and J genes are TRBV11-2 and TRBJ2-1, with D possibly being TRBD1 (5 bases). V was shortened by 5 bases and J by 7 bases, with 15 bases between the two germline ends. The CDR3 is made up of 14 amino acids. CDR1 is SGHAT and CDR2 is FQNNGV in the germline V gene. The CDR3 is CASSPDSPRNEQFF. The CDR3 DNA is TGTGCCAGCAGCCCCGACAGCCCCAGGAATGAGCAGTTCTTC.

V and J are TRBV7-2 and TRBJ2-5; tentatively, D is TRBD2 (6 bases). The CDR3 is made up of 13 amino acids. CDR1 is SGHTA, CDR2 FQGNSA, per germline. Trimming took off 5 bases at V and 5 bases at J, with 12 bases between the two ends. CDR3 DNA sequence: TGTGCCAGCAGCCTCGGGAGAGCGGAGACCCAGTACTTC. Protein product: CASSLGRAETQYF. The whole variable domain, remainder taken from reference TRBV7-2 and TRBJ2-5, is GAGVSQSPSNKVTEKGKDVELRCDPISGHTALYWYRQSLGQGLEFLIYFQGNSAPDKSGLPSDRFSAERTGGSVSTLTIQRTQQEDSAVYLCASSLGRAETQYFGPGTRLLVL.